What follows are 28 T cell receptor beta chains derived from one specimen sequenced in a study of identical twins. TCRdb re-derived calls from the 5' RACE reads in MiXCR, one entry per CDR3 protein. The top ten hold approximately 14% of the sample, which has approximately 700,000 distinct CDR3 sequences, 15% to 20% seen once. These sequences were also reported in another study, on T cells expressing NK-cell markers.

The specimen sequenced was PBMCs. These receptors all come from a young woman in good health.

The CDR3 bases are TGCGCCAGCAGCTCTAGCGGGAGGGCCGGCGAGACCCAGTACTTC. It encodes CASSSSGRAGETQYF. V and J are TRBV5-1 and TRBJ2-5; 12 nucleotides match TRBD2. Unmatched junction bases numbered 5, after V lost 3 bases and J lost 5 bases. The CDR3 extends over 15 amino acids. Germline V CDR1 and CDR2: SGHRS, YFSETQ.

This clonotype was counted a few times. The V and J genes are TRBV3-1 and TRBJ2-2; D ambiguous. V was cut by 3 bases and J by 4 bases, with 15 bases left in between. Germline CDR1 and CDR2: LGHDT and YNNKEL (reference sequence). The CDR3 contains 16 residues. In nucleotides, the CDR3 is TGTGCCAGCAGCCACCGACACCATACTGGCACCGGGGAGCTGTTTTTT. This encodes CASSHRHHTGTGELFF.

The chain has TRBV4-1 and TRBJ2-3; D not resolved. The germline V gene has CDR1 MGHRA and CDR2 YSYEKL. Deletions cut 5 bases from V and 8 bases from J, with 8 bases between. CDR3 length: 11 amino acids. The CDR3 region is CASSISGTQYF. CDR3 DNA: TGCGCCAGCAGCATCTCGGGTACGCAGTATTTT.

This clonotype was seen ten or more times. The genes are TRBV20-1 and TRBJ2-7, with D possibly TRBD1 on 6 matching bases. Germline CDR1 is DFQATT and CDR2 is SNEGSKA (reference sequence). The CDR3 extends over 13 amino acids. V was clipped by 2 bases and J by 1 base, with 9 bases between them. CDR3 protein: CSARTGNSYEQYF. The DNA for the CDR3 is TGCAGTGCTAGAACAGGGAATTCCTACGAGCAGTACTTC.

This clonotype showed up just a few times. This chain connects TRBV7-2 to TRBJ2-2; possibly TRBD1 for D (6 bases). Trimming took 6 bases from V and 4 from J, leaving 21 bases between them. The CDR3 runs to 17 residues. Per germline, CDR1 SGHTA and CDR2 FQGNSA. CDR3 sequence: CASSWQGRLRTTGELFF. DNA for the CDR3: TGTGCCAGCAGTTGGCAGGGGCGGCTACGAACCACCGGGGAGCTGTTTTTT.

The chain has TRBV15 and TRBJ1-5; D might be TRBD1 (6 bases). V was shortened by 0 bases and J by 3 bases, with 9 bases between the two germline ends. The germline gives CDR1 LNHNV, CDR2 YYDKDF (reference sequence). CDR3 length: 15 residues. CDR3 sequence: CATSRDRGHNQPQHF. DNA for the CDR3: TGTGCCACCAGCAGAGATCGGGGGCACAATCAGCCCCAGCATTTT.

The chain is built from TRBV21-1 and TRBJ1-1. TRBV21-1 is a pseudogene. This CDR3 has 13 residues. The CDR3 loop reads CATGLLRNTEAFF. The CDR3 DNA reads as TGTGCCACCGGACTCCTGCGGAACACTGAAGCTTTCTTT.

This clonotype turned up a few times. The CDR3 bases are TGCAGTGCTAGAGTGCTAGCGGGGGGAGGCGAGCAGTTCTTC. Protein product: CSARVLAGGGEQFF. The chain combines TRBV20-1 with TRBJ2-1; 11 bases map to TRBD2. Germline V CDR1 and CDR2: DFQATT, SNEGSKA (reference sequence). The CDR3 runs to 14 residues. Losses at the gene ends were 1 base for V and 10 bases for J; bases not matched to a gene: 6.

The chain links TRBV5-1 to TRBJ1-5; no firm D call. Trimming stripped 5 bases from V and 4 bases from J, with 16 bases between. CDR1 is SGHRS, CDR2 YFSETQ, per germline. This CDR3 region has 15 residues. CDR3 sequence: CASRSDPHGNQPQHF. CDR3 nucleotide sequence: TGCGCCAGCAGGAGTGACCCACACGGGAATCAGCCCCAGCATTTT.

For the CDR3, the DNA is TGTGCCACTGATACCATAGCGGCAGACACCGGGGAGCTGTTTTTT. Translated: CATDTIAADTGELFF. This chain joins TRBV6-2 or TRBV6-3 and TRBJ2-2, with a weak D call TRBD2 (6 bases). This CDR3 contains 15 residues. Germline V gene data show CDR1 as MNHEY and CDR2 as SVGEGT. V shed 10 bases and J shed 3 bases, with 18 bases lying between them.

The gene calls are TRBV27 and TRBJ2-3; a possible D gene is TRBD2 (6 bases). V lost 7 bases and J lost 0, with 11 bases in between. The CDR3 is 14 amino acids. In germline, CDR1 is MNHEY, CDR2 SMNVEV (reference sequence). DNA of the CDR3: TGTGCCAGCAACTACGGGAGTAGCACAGATACGCAGTATTTT. Translated: CASNYGSSTDTQYF.

This clonotype was found many times. The chain is built from TRBV9 and TRBJ2-1; 7 positions agree with TRBD1. The CDR3 runs to 15 residues. The junction had 2 bases not matched to a gene; V was cut back by 0 bases and J by 2 bases. Germline lookup yields CDR1 SGDLS and CDR2 YYNGEE. DNA of the CDR3: TGTGCCAGCAGCGTAGAGGGGACAGCCTACAATGAGCAGTTCTTC. This translates into CASSVEGTAYNEQFF.

This clonotype was found many times. V gene TRBV6-1 combines with J gene TRBJ2-3; TRBD2 aligns across 8 bases. After removal of 3 bases from V and 4 bases from J, the junction contained 6 bases not matched to a gene. CDR3 length: 15 residues. The germline V gene encodes CDR1 MNHNS and CDR2 SASEGT. The CDR3 nucleotides read TGTGCCAGCAGTGAGGGAGGACTAGCTGCAGATACGCAGTATTTT. This encodes CASSEGGLAADTQYF.

The rearrangement uses TRBV9 and TRBJ2-3, with TRBD2 matching 7 bases. Germline loops: CDR1 SGDLS, CDR2 YYNGEE. The CDR3 runs 15 residues. V shed 6 bases and J 2 bases; nucleotides not matched to a gene: 9. The CDR3 region has the DNA TGTGCCAGCACTAGCGGCTCCTTACTCACAGATACGCAGTATTTT. Its protein is CASTSGSLLTDTQYF.

The chain couples TRBV28 to TRBJ2-3; 8 bases match TRBD2. The CDR3 has 15 amino acids. Per the germline V gene, CDR1 is MDHEN and CDR2 is SYDVKM. J was trimmed by 4 bases and V by 2 bases; bases with no gene match: 5. CDR3 sequence: CASSLSGGRADTQYF. In DNA, the CDR3 is TGTGCCAGCAGTTTAAGCGGGGGCCGGGCAGATACGCAGTATTTT.

This clonotype was counted a few times. This rearrangement joins TRBV12-3 or TRBV12-4 to TRBJ2-3; D might be TRBD1 (6 bases). The germline V and J ends were trimmed by 6 bases and 2 bases, with 15 bases remaining between them. The CDR3 is 15 amino acids. DNA of the CDR3: TGTGCCAGCAGCCGGACAGCGACGACCACAGATACGCAGTATTTT. Its protein is CASSRTATTTDTQYF.

This chain joins TRBV7-3 and TRBJ2-1; possibly TRBD1 or TRBD2 for D (5 bases each). The ends were cut back, 5 bases at V and 5 bases at J, with 10 bases in the middle. This CDR3 is built from 13 residues. Germline loops: CDR1 SGHTA, CDR2 FQGTGA. DNA of the CDR3: TGTGCCAGCAGCCGGGGCCTAGACAATGAGCAGTTCTTC. This translates into CASSRGLDNEQFF.

This clonotype was observed a few times. The chain links TRBV7-2 to TRBJ2-1; 10 bases are shared with TRBD2. Germline V gene lookup returns CDR1 SGHTA and CDR2 FQGNSA. The trim removed 0 bases at V and 9 bases at J, leaving 8 bases unmatched. The CDR3 runs to 16 residues. CDR3 sequence: CASSLASSSGRGEQFF. CDR3 sequence (DNA): TGTGCCAGCAGCTTAGCATCGTCTAGCGGGAGAGGTGAGCAGTTCTTC.

This chain connects TRBV20-1 to TRBJ2-7; no reliable D call. The CDR3 totals 12 residues. V was cut by 1 base and J by 2 bases, with 6 bases left in between. Germline V gene sequence: CDR1 DFQATT, CDR2 SNEGSKA (reference sequence). CDR3 loop: CSARGNTYEQYF. As DNA, the CDR3 is TGCAGTGCTAGAGGGAATACCTACGAGCAGTACTTC.

This clonotype was recorded a few times. This rearrangement joins TRBV12-3 or TRBV12-4 to TRBJ1-2, with TRBD1 matching over 7 bases. V gave up 3 bases and J gave up 8 bases; unmatched junction bases: 3. The CDR3 loop spans 12 amino acids. CDR3 nucleotides: TGTGCCAGCAGTTTGTACAGGGGAGGCTACACCTTC. The encoded protein is CASSLYRGGYTF.

This clonotype occurred a few times. V gene TRBV12-3 or TRBV12-4 combines with J gene TRBJ1-4; 7 bases fit TRBD1. The ends lost 6 bases at V and 4 bases at J; junction bases unmatched: 8. The length of the CDR3 is 15 residues. In DNA, the CDR3 is TGTGCCAGCAGGGCAAACAGGGGAATTAATGAAAAACTGTTTTTT. It encodes CASRANRGINEKLFF.

J is TRBJ2-1 and V is TRBV15, with 11 bases lining up with TRBD2. The germline gives CDR1 LNHNV, CDR2 YYDKDF (reference sequence). This CDR3 contains 15 residues. V lost 4 bases, J lost 5 bases, and 4 bases stayed unmatched. The CDR3 nucleotides are TGTGCCACCAGCACCGGGACTAGCGGCCACAATGAGCAGTTCTTC. It codes for CATSTGTSGHNEQFF.

This clonotype was seen a handful of times. The rearrangement links TRBV12-3 or TRBV12-4 to TRBJ2-3, with TRBD1 matching over 9 bases. The V and J ends lost 3 bases and 4 bases, in that order; junction bases with no gene match: 11. CDR3 length: 17 amino acids. CDR3: CASSLLGQGSFPDTQYF. The CDR3 nucleotides read TGTGCCAGCAGTTTGCTGGGACAGGGTAGTTTCCCAGATACGCAGTATTTT.

The table lists this clonotype with a few counts. The rearrangement links TRBV29-1 to TRBJ2-1, with D possibly matching TRBD1 (5 bases). CDR3 length equals 15 residues. Germline loops: CDR1 SQVTM, CDR2 ANQGSEA. The V end was cut by 1 base, the J end by 4 bases, with 14 bases between. The CDR3 sequence: CSVEAGQGKYNEQFF. DNA of the CDR3: TGCAGCGTTGAAGCCGGGCAGGGAAAGTACAATGAGCAGTTCTTC.

The V gene is TRBV25-1, the J gene TRBJ2-3, with TRBD2 matching over 8 bases. CDR3 length: 15 residues. Germline V CDR1 and CDR2: MGHDK, SYGVNS. Trimming at V came to 2 bases and at J to 4 bases, leaving 5 bases not matched to a gene. CDR3 nucleotide sequence: TGTGCCAGCAGTGAACAGCGGGGGCGGGCAGATACGCAGTATTTT. Amino acids: CASSEQRGRADTQYF.

The J gene is TRBJ1-1, the V gene TRBV20-1; 8 nucleotides agree with TRBD1. V was pared by 3 bases and J by 2 bases, with 11 bases of the junction left unmatched. Germline CDR1 DFQATT, CDR2 SNEGSKA (reference sequence). The CDR3 is 16 amino acids. The CDR3 loop reads CSARPGGRGFNTEAFF. CDR3 bases: TGCAGTGCTAGGCCAGGGGGCAGAGGTTTTAACACTGAAGCTTTCTTT.

The sample holds a few counts of this clonotype. V gene TRBV20-1 combines with J gene TRBJ2-5; 7 nucleotides align to TRBD1. This CDR3 has 15 amino acids. The germline gives CDR1 DFQATT, CDR2 SNEGSKA (reference sequence). V lost 5 bases to trimming and J lost 2 bases; unmatched junction nucleotides: 11. CDR3 in DNA: TGCAGTGCTCCCAACCCGGGGACAGCTCAAGAGACCCAGTACTTC. Its translation: CSAPNPGTAQETQYF.

The chain uses TRBV9 and TRBJ1-4; 7 bases map to TRBD1. Germline lookup yields CDR1 SGDLS and CDR2 YYNGEE. The trim removed 3 bases at V and 6 bases at J, leaving 2 bases unmatched. This CDR3 region has 13 residues. The CDR3 DNA reads TGTGCCAGCAGCGGGCAGGGGGATGAAAAACTGTTTTTT. Translation gives CASSGQGDEKLFF. The whole variable domain, remainder taken from reference TRBV9 and TRBJ1-4, is DSGVTQTPKHLITATGQRVTLRCSPRSGDLSVYWYQQSLDQGLQFLIQYYNGEERAKGNILERFSAQQFPDLHSELNLSSLELGDSALYFCASSGQGDEKLFFGSGTQLSVL.